The sequence of this T cell receptor beta chain was determined in a study of T cell responses to AZD1222 COVID-19 vaccine. Regarding the study as a whole: Only 5 or 6 AZD1222 recipients were seropositive at baseline. White British donors predominated, females outnumbered males, and clonal diversity was possibly underestimated.

Sequencing used immunoSEQ multiplex PCR; TCRdb keeps in-frame clones, though not all of them. The table includes about 82,000 clones, 80% to 90% detected once. The sample holds one count of this clone. Its matching antigen is unknown. V shed 5 bases, J shed 6 bases, and the junction held 8 bases outside the gene matches. In germline, CDR1 is SGHAT, CDR2 FQDESV (reference sequence). The CDR3 is 15 amino acids. Material: peripheral blood, obtained 28 days after the second AZD1222 dose. This TCR was recovered from an adult who received the AZD1222 COVID-19 vaccine. This rearrangement joins TRBV11-1 to TRBJ1-3, with TRBD1 identical over 9 bases. CDR3 residues: CASSLGQGWSNTIYF. CDR3 nucleotides: TGTGCCAGCAGCCTCGGACAGGGGTGGTCAAACACCATATATTTT.